This T cell receptor (beta chain) was documented in a study of blood T cell repertoires in COVID-19. Study in general: The analysed material was cDNA or gDNA that came from T cells, B-cell-depleted T cells, or PBMCs.

Data came from immunoSEQ multiplex PCR; TCRdb stores just in-frame clones and leaves some out. Of 150,000 to 200,000 clones listed, around nine tenths are singletons. With regard to this clone: The sample has other DNA sequences that encode this CDR3 too.

The V and J ends lost 5 bases and 3 bases respectively, with 5 bases between them. Germline V gene lookup returns CDR1 SGHTA and CDR2 FQGNSA. The CDR3 consists of 12 residues. This receptor was obtained from a man between 18 and 35 years old with active or convalescent COVID-19. The chain recombines TRBV7-2 with TRBJ1-5; D ambiguous. Input material: peripheral blood. The CDR3 DNA sequence: TGTGCCAGCAGCCCTCCCAATCAGCCCCAGCATTTT. Protein sequence: CASSPPNQPQHF.